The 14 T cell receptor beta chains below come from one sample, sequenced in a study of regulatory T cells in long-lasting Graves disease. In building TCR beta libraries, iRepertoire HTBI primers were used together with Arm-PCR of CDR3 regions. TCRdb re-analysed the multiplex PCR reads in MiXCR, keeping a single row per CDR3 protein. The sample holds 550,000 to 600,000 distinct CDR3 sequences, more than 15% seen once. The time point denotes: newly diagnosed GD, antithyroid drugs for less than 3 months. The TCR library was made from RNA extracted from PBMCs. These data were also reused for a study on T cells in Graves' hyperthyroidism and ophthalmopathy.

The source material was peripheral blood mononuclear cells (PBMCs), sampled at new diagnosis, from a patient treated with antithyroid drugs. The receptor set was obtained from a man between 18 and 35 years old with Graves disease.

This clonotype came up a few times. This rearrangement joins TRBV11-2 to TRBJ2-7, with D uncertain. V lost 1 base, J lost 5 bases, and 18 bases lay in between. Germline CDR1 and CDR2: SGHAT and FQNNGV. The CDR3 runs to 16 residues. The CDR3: CASSLVPELAFDEQYF. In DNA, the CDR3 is TGTGCCAGCAGCTTAGTCCCGGAGTTAGCCTTCGACGAGCAGTACTTC.

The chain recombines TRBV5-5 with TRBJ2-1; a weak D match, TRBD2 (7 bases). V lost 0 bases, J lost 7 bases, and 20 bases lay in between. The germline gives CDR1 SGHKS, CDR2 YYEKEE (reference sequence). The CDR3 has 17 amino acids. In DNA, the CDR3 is TGTGCCAGCAGCTTGGTCCTGGGGGGGGGCCCCCGAAATGAGCAGTTCTTC. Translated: CASSLVLGGGPRNEQFF.

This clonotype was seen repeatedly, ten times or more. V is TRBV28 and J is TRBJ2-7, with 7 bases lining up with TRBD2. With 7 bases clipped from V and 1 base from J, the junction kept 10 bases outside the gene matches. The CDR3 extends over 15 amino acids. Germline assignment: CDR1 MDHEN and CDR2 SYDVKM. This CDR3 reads CASKLAPSTSYEQYF. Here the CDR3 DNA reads TGTGCCAGCAAACTAGCGCCGTCAACGTCCTACGAGCAGTACTTC.

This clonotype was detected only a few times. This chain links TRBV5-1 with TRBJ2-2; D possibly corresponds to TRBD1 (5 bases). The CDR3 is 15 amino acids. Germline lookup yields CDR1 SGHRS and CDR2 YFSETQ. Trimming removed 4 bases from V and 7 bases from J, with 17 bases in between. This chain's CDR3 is CASSLTRSQGGELFF. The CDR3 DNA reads TGCGCCAGCAGCCTTACAAGGTCTCAGGGCGGGGAGCTGTTTTTT.

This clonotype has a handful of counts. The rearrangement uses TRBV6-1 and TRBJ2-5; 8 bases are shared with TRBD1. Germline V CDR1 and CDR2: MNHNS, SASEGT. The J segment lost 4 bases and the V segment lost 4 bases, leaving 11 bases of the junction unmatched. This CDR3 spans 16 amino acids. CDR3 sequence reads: CASSGDRTGFGETQYF. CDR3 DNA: TGTGCCAGCAGTGGAGACAGGACAGGGTTTGGAGAGACCCAGTACTTC.

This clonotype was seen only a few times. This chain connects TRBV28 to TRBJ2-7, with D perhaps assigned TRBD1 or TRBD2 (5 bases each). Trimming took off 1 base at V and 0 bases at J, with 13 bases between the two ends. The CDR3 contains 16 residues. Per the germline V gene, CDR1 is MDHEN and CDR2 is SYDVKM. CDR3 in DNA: TGTGCCAGCAGTTTATCCCCCGGGGCTACCTCCTACGAGCAGTACTTC. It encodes CASSLSPGATSYEQYF.

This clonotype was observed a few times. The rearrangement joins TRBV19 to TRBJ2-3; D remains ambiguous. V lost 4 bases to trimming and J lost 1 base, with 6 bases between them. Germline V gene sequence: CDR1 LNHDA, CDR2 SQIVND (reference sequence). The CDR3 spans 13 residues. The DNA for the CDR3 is TGTGCCAGTAGTACGGCGGGCACAGATACGCAGTATTTT. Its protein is CASSTAGTDTQYF.

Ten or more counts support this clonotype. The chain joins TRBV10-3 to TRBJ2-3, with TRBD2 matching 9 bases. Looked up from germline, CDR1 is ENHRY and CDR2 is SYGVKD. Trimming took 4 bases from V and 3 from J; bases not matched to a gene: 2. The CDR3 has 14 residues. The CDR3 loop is CAISGTSGTDTQYF. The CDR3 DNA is TGTGCCATCAGTGGTACTAGCGGGACAGATACGCAGTATTTT.

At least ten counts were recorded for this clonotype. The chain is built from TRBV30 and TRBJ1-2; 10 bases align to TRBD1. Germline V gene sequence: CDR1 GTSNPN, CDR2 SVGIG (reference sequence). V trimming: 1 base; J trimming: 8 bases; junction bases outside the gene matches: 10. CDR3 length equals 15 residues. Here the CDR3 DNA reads TGTGCCTGGAGTGGGACAGGGGGTGCTCACCGCGGCTACACCTTC. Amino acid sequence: CAWSGTGGAHRGYTF.

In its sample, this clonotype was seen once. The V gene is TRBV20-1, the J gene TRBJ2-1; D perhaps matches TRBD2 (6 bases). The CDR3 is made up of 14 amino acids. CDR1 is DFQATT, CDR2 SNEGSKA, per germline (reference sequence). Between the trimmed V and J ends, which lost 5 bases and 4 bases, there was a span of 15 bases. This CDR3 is CSAPWDLRYNEQFF. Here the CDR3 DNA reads TGCAGTGCTCCCTGGGACTTGCGGTACAATGAGCAGTTCTTC.

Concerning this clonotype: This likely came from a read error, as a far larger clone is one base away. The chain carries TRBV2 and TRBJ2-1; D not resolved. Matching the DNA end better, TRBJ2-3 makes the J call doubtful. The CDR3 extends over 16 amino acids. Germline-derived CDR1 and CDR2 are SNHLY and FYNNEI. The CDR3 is CASSEGIVGYEDTQYF. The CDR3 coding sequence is TGTGCCAGCAGTGAGGGAATAGTGGGGTACGAAGATACGCAGTATTTT.

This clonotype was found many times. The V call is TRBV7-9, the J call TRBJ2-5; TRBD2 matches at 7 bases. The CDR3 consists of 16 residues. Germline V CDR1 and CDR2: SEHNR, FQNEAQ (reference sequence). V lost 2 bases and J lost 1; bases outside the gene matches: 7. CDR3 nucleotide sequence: TGTGCCAGCAGCTTACTTCCTAGCGGACTCCAAGAGACCCAGTACTTC. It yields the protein CASSLLPSGLQETQYF.

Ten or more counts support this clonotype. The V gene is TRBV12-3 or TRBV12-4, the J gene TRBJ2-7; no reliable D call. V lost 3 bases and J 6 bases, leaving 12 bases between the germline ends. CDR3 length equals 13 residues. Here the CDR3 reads CASSFSEMGEQYF. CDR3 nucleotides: TGTGCCAGCAGTTTTTCAGAAATGGGCGAGCAGTACTTC.

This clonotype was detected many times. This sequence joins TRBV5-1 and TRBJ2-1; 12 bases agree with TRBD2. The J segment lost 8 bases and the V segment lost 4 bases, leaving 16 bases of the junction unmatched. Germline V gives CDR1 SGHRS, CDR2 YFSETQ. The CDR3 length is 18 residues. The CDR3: CASSPSWPSGRGDDEQFF. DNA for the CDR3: TGCGCCAGCAGCCCTAGTTGGCCTAGCGGGAGGGGGGACGATGAGCAGTTCTTC.